This TCR beta chain was observed in a study of shared clonotypes between healthy human individuals. General study points: When naive CD4 clonotypes were compared across a few donors, 5% to 5.5% were shared. Investigators collected only blood, and repertoires in tissues likely differ.

The length of the CDR3 is 21 residues. Germline CDR1 and CDR2: MDHEN and SYDVKM. V shed 3 bases and J 0 bases; nucleotides not matched to a gene: 13. Original analysis: Owing to the provision of junction-only sequences devoid of quality scores by immunoSEQ, filtering differed. The method was immunoSEQ multiplex PCR; TCRdb's version includes in-frame clones alone and lacks a portion of them. V and J calls and clone size come straight from that table; D and trimming were deduced from the DNA. The sample includes millions of clones, 90% to 95% seen only once; the top ten take 0.35% to 0.5%. Memory CD4+ cells were the fraction left after CD45RA+ naive selection. Details on this clone: What it binds is not known.

Sample: naive CD4+ T cells from PBMCs. Subset of the sample: CD45RA+ positively selected. The TCR was taken from a man younger than 30 in good health. Some clones in this sample may be carry-over from other donors' samples. The rearrangement links TRBV28 to TRBJ2-1; 14 bases map to TRBD2. For the CDR3, the DNA is TGTGCCAGCAGTTTTCCTCGCCCGGGACTAGCGGGAGACGGCTCCTACAATGAGCAGTTCTTC. This gives the protein CASSFPRPGLAGDGSYNEQFF.